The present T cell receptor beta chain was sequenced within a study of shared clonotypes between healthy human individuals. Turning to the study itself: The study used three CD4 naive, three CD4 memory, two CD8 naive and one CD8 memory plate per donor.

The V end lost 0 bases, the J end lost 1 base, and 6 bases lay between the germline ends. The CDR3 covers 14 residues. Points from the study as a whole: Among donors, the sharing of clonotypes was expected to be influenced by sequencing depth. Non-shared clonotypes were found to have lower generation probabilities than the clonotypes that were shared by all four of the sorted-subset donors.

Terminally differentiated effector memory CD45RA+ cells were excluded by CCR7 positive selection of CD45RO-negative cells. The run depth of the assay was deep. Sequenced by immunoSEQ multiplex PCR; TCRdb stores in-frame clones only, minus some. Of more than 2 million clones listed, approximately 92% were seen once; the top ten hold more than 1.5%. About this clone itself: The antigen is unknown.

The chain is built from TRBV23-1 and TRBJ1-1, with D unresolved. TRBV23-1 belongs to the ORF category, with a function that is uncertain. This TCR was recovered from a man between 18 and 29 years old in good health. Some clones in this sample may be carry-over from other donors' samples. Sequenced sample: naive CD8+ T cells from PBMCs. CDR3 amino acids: CASSQSLRNTEAFF. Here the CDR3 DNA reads TGCGCCAGCAGTCAATCGTTGAGGAACACTGAAGCTTTCTTT.